This TCR beta chain came from a study of PD-L1 blockade in urothelial cancer. Across the study: The patients' atezolizumab therapy, 1,200 mg intravenously every 3 weeks, started in the mid-2010s. Male sex and bladder-origin urothelial cancer were recorded for about 90% of the roughly 30 patients. Analyzed time points were 3 weeks (second dose) and 6 weeks after therapy began.

This CDR3 is built from 16 residues. Germline loops: CDR1 SEHNR, CDR2 FQNEAQ (reference sequence). V was pared by 4 bases and J by 4 bases, with 20 bases between. Some clones are missing from TCRdb's copy, which holds only in-frame ones; the method was immunoSEQ multiplex PCR. This table holds 66,000 or so clones, about nine tenths found once. Indicated time point: peripheral blood 6 weeks after treatment start. The study enrolled patients with locally advanced or metastatic urothelial carcinoma. The chain carries TRBV7-9 and TRBJ2-7; perhaps TRBD1 as D (6 bases). The TCR comes from a man in his 60s with urothelial cancer. This specimen consisted of PBMCs, obtained around atezolizumab (anti-PD-L1) treatment. CDR3 bases: TGTGCCAGCAGCTCCCCAACCCCTACAGGGTTGTACGAGCAGTACTTC. As protein: CASSSPTPTGLYEQYF.